The clone carrying this TCR beta chain turned up a few times. Its antigen is undetermined. The data belong to a study of blood T cells in healthy people across ages. Trimming cost V 4 bases and J 6 bases, with 17 bases left between them. The CDR3 spans 14 residues. Germline V gives CDR1 SGHRS, CDR2 YFSETQ. Combining a sample-barcoded 5' primer with a J-beta primer mix, a second PCR ran for 7 to 11 cycles. Every single cDNA molecule received a tag from a template-switch adaptor with 12 random nucleotides. TCRdb independently ran MiXCR on the 5' RACE reads; one entry per CDR3 protein. The table records some 1.5 million distinct CDR3 sequences, about 45% of them present only once. Findings and limits, study-wide: The donors' CMV status was not determined, possibly confounding changes in expanded clonotypes. The fall in TCR beta diversity per million T cells was roughly linear with age.

Each sample gave at least 7 million isolated PBMCs. The clonotype comes from a woman between 18 and 30 years old in good health. V and J are TRBV5-1 and TRBJ2-7; a weak D match, TRBD2 (6 bases). The sample comprised blood. CDR3 sequence: CASSPDGGYGEQYF. In DNA form, the CDR3 reads TGCGCCAGCAGCCCTGATGGAGGGTACGGCGAGCAGTACTTC.